This T cell receptor beta chain was captured in a study of blood T cell repertoires in COVID-19. Study information: T cells, B-cell-depleted T cells, or PBMCs provided the cDNA or gDNA that served as material.

Germline V lookup: CDR1 SNHLY, CDR2 FYNNEI. This CDR3 contains 13 residues. The V segment lost 0 bases and the J segment 5 bases; nucleotides outside the gene matches: 0. Original analysis: It was from reference gene primer amplification that nucleated cell counts were estimated. Generated by immunoSEQ multiplex PCR, the TCRdb table keeps only in-frame clones and is missing some. D and trimming were read from the DNA, whereas the V and J calls and clone size are those reported in that table. The sample shows about 280,000 clones, around four fifths of them seen only once. Sample: peripheral blood. The TCR was taken from a woman in her fifties or sixties who had recovered from COVID-19. This sequence joins TRBV2 and TRBJ2-5, with TRBD2 identical over 7 bases. DNA for the CDR3: TGTGCCAGCAGTGAAGCCGGGGGGGAGACCCAGTACTTC. Its translation: CASSEAGGETQYF.